A selection of T cell receptor beta chains follows, all from one sample in a study of identical twins. TCRdb itself ran the 5' RACE reads through MiXCR, one entry per CDR3 protein. This sample has 450,000 to 500,000 distinct CDR3 sequences, with roughly an eighth found just once. The sample was also reused in another study, on yellow fever vaccine responses in identical twins.

Source material: CD4+ T cells sorted from blood. These receptors all stem from a woman aged 18-35 years in good health. Each CDR3 is given with its conserved first and last residue. D genes are given only for firm matches. Size is stated for part of the rows, as once, few or many counts, or as a class when the clone is expanded.

cdr3_nt cdr3_aa v_call cdr3_length clone_size j_call d_call
TGCGCCAGCAGCCAAGCGACAGGTGGGAACACTGAAGCTTTCTTT CASSQATGGNTEAFF TRBV4-1 15 - TRBJ1-1 -
TGCAGCGTTGATTGGCCAGGGGTTGGCGAGCAGTACTTC CSVDWPGVGEQYF TRBV29-1 13 - TRBJ2-7 -
TGCGCCAGCAGCCAAGTCCCGGGGGCAGGGCAGTACTTC CASSQVPGAGQYF TRBV4-3 13 few TRBJ2-7 -
TGCAGTGCTAGTACTCATCAAGGTTCTAGCGGGGGGCTCGTAGGTTACAATGAGCAGTTCTTC CSASTHQGSSGGLVGYNEQFF TRBV20-1 21 few TRBJ2-1 TRBD2
TGTGCCACCAGTGACTACTTAGCGGGAGTCCCAAATGAGCAGTTCTTC CATSDYLAGVPNEQFF TRBV24-1 16 once TRBJ2-1 TRBD2
TGTGCCAGCAGTTCAGGCGGGAGGGCCGGAGAGACCCAGTACTTC CASSSGGRAGETQYF TRBV12-3/TRBV12-4 15 few TRBJ2-5 TRBD2
TGTGCCAGCAGCCCGCTGGCTGGCGTCACCCAAGAGACCCAGTACTTC CASSPLAGVTQETQYF TRBV7-2 16 - TRBJ2-5 -
TGTGCCAGCAGTTTCCCCGGGGGGCGCCCCAGCGAGCAGTACTTC CASSFPGGRPSEQYF TRBV12-3/TRBV12-4 15 many TRBJ2-7 -
TGTGCCACCACCGAAGGGGGCACATACTATGGCTACACCTTC CATTEGGTYYGYTF TRBV12-3/TRBV12-4 14 - TRBJ1-2 TRBD1
TGCGCCAGCAGCTTGGAGTTTGGCACAGATACGCAGTATTTT CASSLEFGTDTQYF TRBV5-1 14 many TRBJ2-3 -
TGTGCCAGCAGCTCTGTTGCTGGTAGGAGCTCCTACGAGCAGTACTTC CASSSVAGRSSYEQYF TRBV25-1 16 many TRBJ2-7 -
TGTGCCAGCAGCGGGGGGCAGGCCGCCTTTGCCTATGGCTACACCTTC CASSGGQAAFAYGYTF TRBV9 16 few TRBJ1-2 -
TGCGCCAGCAGCCAACTCAAAGACAGCTACAATGAGCAGTTCTTC CASSQLKDSYNEQFF TRBV4-1 15 - TRBJ2-1 -
TGTGCCAGCAGTTTAGCCGGACAGGGGTCCTCAAATGAGCAGTTCTTC CASSLAGQGSSNEQFF TRBV28 16 - TRBJ2-1 TRBD1
TGTGCCTGGAGTCGACAGGGTGAAGCTTTCTTT CAWSRQGEAFF TRBV30 11 - TRBJ1-1 TRBD1
TGTGCCAGCAGCTTAGCGCGGGGGGGCGGGAAGTTCTTC CASSLARGGGKFF TRBV7-2 13 few TRBJ2-1 TRBD2
TGTGCCAGCAGCGATAATAGCGGACAGGGGATAGATACGCAGTATTTT CASSDNSGQGIDTQYF TRBV7-9 16 many TRBJ2-3 TRBD1
TGCAGTGCTCGAACCGGGACAGGGGGAGAGACCCAGTACTTC CSARTGTGGETQYF TRBV20-1 14 - TRBJ2-5 TRBD1
TGTGCCAGCAGCCAAGATCGGGGTCAGCCCCAGCATTTT CASSQDRGQPQHF TRBV3-1 13 many TRBJ1-5 -
TGTGCCATCAGTGACCCAGGCCGTACAGATACGCAGTATTTT CAISDPGRTDTQYF TRBV10-3 14 many TRBJ2-3 -
TGTGCCAGCAGCCACCCGACAGGGGGAGGCTACACCTTC CASSHPTGGGYTF TRBV3-1 13 few TRBJ1-2 TRBD1
TGTGCCAGCAGCTTAGATGTTTCTGACTTCCTCCGGCAGTACTTC CASSLDVSDFLRQYF TRBV7-2 15 many TRBJ2-7 -
TGTGCCAGCAGTTTTGAGTCAACTAATGAAAAACTGTTTTTT CASSFESTNEKLFF TRBV12-3/TRBV12-4 14 - TRBJ1-4 -
TGCAGTGCTTCCTCTAAGGGGAACGAGCAGTTCTTC CSASSKGNEQFF TRBV20-1 12 few TRBJ2-1 -
TGCAGCGTAGGGAAGGCTGGGGCCAACGTCCTGACTTTC CSVGKAGANVLTF TRBV29-1 13 many TRBJ2-6 -
TGCAGCGTCGCCGAGGCGGGGGGGCCAGGGGAGCTGTTTTTT CSVAEAGGPGELFF TRBV29-1 14 - TRBJ2-2 TRBD2
TGTGCCACCAGCAGAGATTTTGTTTCGGCTGAAGCTTTCTTT CATSRDFVSAEAFF TRBV15 14 - TRBJ1-1 -
TGCAGTGCTTACCAGACAGGGGGCACCGAGACCCAGTACTTC CSAYQTGGTETQYF TRBV20-1 14 - TRBJ2-5 TRBD1
TGTGCCACCAGCAGAGTCAGAGCCTACGAGCAGTACTTC CATSRVRAYEQYF TRBV15 13 few TRBJ2-7 -
TGTGCCAGCAGCTTAGGCGCGGTCACAGATACGCAGTATTTT CASSLGAVTDTQYF TRBV3-1 14 - TRBJ2-3 -
TGTGCCAGCACAAAGATAAGGTACAATGAGCAGTTCTTC CASTKIRYNEQFF TRBV12-3/TRBV12-4 13 few TRBJ2-1 -
TGCGCCAGCAGCCAAGTCGGACAGGGGAACACCGGGGAGCTGTTTTTT CASSQVGQGNTGELFF TRBV4-1 16 few TRBJ2-2 TRBD1
TGCGCCAGCAGACTGTCGGCCGCATACAATGAGCAGTTCTTC CASRLSAAYNEQFF TRBV5-1 14 many TRBJ2-1 -
TGTGCCAGCAGCGTAGTTCTAGCCGGGGCCAACGTCCTGACTTTC CASSVVLAGANVLTF TRBV9 15 - TRBJ2-6 -
TGCGCCAGCAGCTTGGGGACAACAGGGTATTCCTACGAGCAGTACTTC CASSLGTTGYSYEQYF TRBV5-1 16 few TRBJ2-7 -
TGTGCCAGCAGCCGCGACTGGGCTAACACCGGGGAGCTGTTTTTT CASSRDWANTGELFF TRBV6-1 15 - TRBJ2-2 -
TGTGCCAGTAGTGCAGACAGATCCTACTACAATGAGCAGTTCTTC CASSADRSYYNEQFF TRBV19 15 few TRBJ2-1 -
TGCAGTGCTAGAGAATCCTCGGGACTAGCGGGACGGAATGAGCAGTTCTTC CSARESSGLAGRNEQFF TRBV20-1 17 - TRBJ2-1 TRBD2
TGTGCCAGCAGCAATCGGCGTACAGGGGATGAGCAGTTCTTC CASSNRRTGDEQFF TRBV7-9 14 - TRBJ2-1 TRBD1
TGCAGTGCTAGACCAGCGGGTATGCCCCTTAGTGGTGAGCAGTTCTTC CSARPAGMPLSGEQFF TRBV20-1 16 - TRBJ2-1 -
TGTGCCAGCAGTGGTAGCAATCAGCCCCAGCATTTT CASSGSNQPQHF TRBV2 12 many TRBJ1-5 -
TGTGCCAGCAGCCAGGGTCCCTTGGGGAGAGCGGAACAGTACTTC CASSQGPLGRAEQYF TRBV4-2 15 many TRBJ2-7 -
TGTGCCAGCCGGTCTGGGGGCAACACTGAAGCTTTCTTT CASRSGGNTEAFF TRBV6-1 13 few TRBJ1-1 -
TGTGCCAGCAGCCTGGGACTAGCGGGCCGTAAGGGAGATACGCAGTATTTT CASSLGLAGRKGDTQYF TRBV3-1 17 few TRBJ2-3 TRBD2
TGTGCCACCAGTGACCCCGGACATCAAGAGACCCAGTACTTC CATSDPGHQETQYF TRBV24-1 14 many TRBJ2-5 -
TGTGCCACCAGTGATAGTATGTTGAGCGGCTACACCTTC CATSDSMLSGYTF TRBV24-1 13 few TRBJ1-2 -
TGTGCCACCAGCAGTCCGTCCAGGGGGAGCAATCAGCCCCAGCATTTT CATSSPSRGSNQPQHF TRBV15 16 few TRBJ1-5 TRBD1
TGTGCCAGCAGGGCGGGACAGGAGACCCAGTACTTC CASRAGQETQYF TRBV6-6 12 many TRBJ2-5 -
TGCGCCAGCAGCCAAGATACGGCAGCCTCCTACGAGCAGTACTTC CASSQDTAASYEQYF TRBV4-3 15 few TRBJ2-7 -